This entry lists 10 T cell receptor beta chains sequenced from one sample in a study of T cell responses to AZD1222 COVID-19 vaccine. Assay used: immunoSEQ multiplex PCR; TCRdb lists only in-frame clones, some missing. The data contain 90,000 to 150,000 clones, roughly 89% of them singletons. Sequenced material: peripheral blood, taken on day 0 of AZD1222 vaccination. The receptors derive from an adult in good health.

This clone was recorded many times. V gene TRBV13 combines with J gene TRBJ1-2; TRBD1 is a possible D gene (6 bases). V gave up 1 base and J gave up 6 bases, with 12 bases separating them. This CDR3 contains 14 residues. Germline V gene data show CDR1 as PRHDT and CDR2 as FYEKMQ (reference sequence). This CDR3 reads CASSLAGGADGYTF. CDR3 in DNA: TGTGCCAGCAGCTTAGCTGGGGGGGCGGATGGCTACACCTTC.

The chain employs TRBV3-1 (or the pseudogene TRBV3-2) and TRBJ1-6, with D perhaps matching TRBD1 (5 bases). Germline CDR1 LGHDT, CDR2 YNNKEL (reference sequence). The V end was cut by 4 bases, the J end by 7 bases, with 17 bases between. There are 16 residues in the CDR3. The CDR3 loop reads CASSPSSGRSNSPLHF. CDR3 DNA: TGTGCCAGCAGCCCTAGTTCGGGACGGAGCAATTCACCCCTCCACTTT.

J is TRBJ1-5 and V is TRBV28, with D maybe TRBD1 (5 bases). Trimming removed 1 base at V and 1 base at J, with 8 bases between. The CDR3 loop spans 15 amino acids. Germline CDR1 reads MDHEN; CDR2 reads SYDVKM. In DNA form, the CDR3 reads TGTGCCAGCAGTTTATTTGGGGGGAGCAATCAGCCCCAGCATTTT. Translating gives CASSLFGGSNQPQHF.

The chain uses TRBV5-1 and TRBJ2-1; tentatively, D is TRBD1 or TRBD2 (5 bases each). Trimming removed 1 base from V and 6 bases from J, with 11 bases in between. Looked up from germline, CDR1 is SGHRS and CDR2 is YFSETQ. The CDR3 loop spans 14 amino acids. This chain's CDR3 is CASSLWGPTNEQFF. CDR3 DNA sequence: TGCGCCAGCAGCTTGTGGGGACCCACCAATGAGCAGTTCTTC.

The rearrangement joins TRBV2 to TRBJ1-3, with TRBD1 matching over 7 bases. CDR3 length: 15 residues. The germline CDR1 and CDR2 sequences are SNHLY and FYNNEI. J lost 0 bases, V lost 4 bases, and 3 bases had no gene match. CDR3 loop: CASSGTGLSGNTIYF. CDR3 sequence (DNA): TGTGCCAGCAGTGGGACAGGACTCTCTGGAAACACCATATATTTT.

The chain couples TRBV5-3 to TRBJ1-2; 7 bases are shared with TRBD1. TRBV5-3 is flagged as an ORF with uncertain function. V trimming: 4 bases; J trimming: 4 bases; junction bases outside the gene matches: 16. The CDR3 runs 17 residues. In DNA, the CDR3 is TGTGCCAGAAGCAGGGGACAGATTGTCGTGATTCGCTATGGCTACACCTTC. This gives the protein CARSRGQIVVIRYGYTF.

This clone was seen just once. The chain employs TRBV6-5 and TRBJ1-5; 9 bases are a match to TRBD1. CDR3 size: 13 residues. Germline V gene lookup returns CDR1 MNHEY and CDR2 SVGAGI. The trim removed 6 bases at V and 5 bases at J, leaving 2 bases unmatched. CDR3 loop: CASRQGADQPQHF. Written as DNA, the CDR3 is TGTGCCAGCAGACAGGGGGCGGATCAGCCCCAGCATTTT.

V gene TRBV5-1 combines with J gene TRBJ2-2, with D hard to call. V was clipped by 5 bases and J by 3 bases, with 2 bases between them. Germline loops: CDR1 SGHRS, CDR2 YFSETQ. The CDR3 totals 11 residues. CDR3 loop: CASSHTGELFF. CDR3 sequence (DNA): TGCGCCAGCAGTCACACCGGGGAGCTGTTTTTT.

This chain connects TRBV11-2 to TRBJ2-7; 7 bases fit TRBD1. This CDR3 region has 12 residues. V shed 8 bases and J 3 bases; nucleotides not matched to a gene: 4. The germline V gene has CDR1 SGHAT and CDR2 FQNNGV. Written as DNA, the CDR3 is TGTGCCAGCCGGGACAGCTACTACGAGCAGTACTTC. It specifies CASRDSYYEQYF.

This clone has just a few counts. The J gene is TRBJ1-2, the V gene TRBV7-2; possible D gene TRBD1, 5 bases. The V gene's germline CDR1 is SGHTA and CDR2 FQGNSA. V was shortened by 5 bases and J by 4 bases, with 17 bases between the two germline ends. The CDR3 is made up of 15 amino acids. CDR3 DNA: TGTGCCAGCAGCAACGCCCTCCAGGGAGGCTATGGCTACACCTTC. Translated: CASSNALQGGYGYTF.